A single sample gave rise to the 12 T cell receptor beta chains below, sequenced in a study of shared clonotypes between healthy human individuals. The table came from immunoSEQ multiplex PCR; TCRdb's copy has only in-frame clones and leaves some out. The data show 2 million or so clones, about 95% seen once. CD45RO negativity and positive selection for CCR7 defined naive CD8 cells, a population that excluded terminally differentiated effector memory CD45RA+ cells. Material for sequencing was naive CD8+ T cells sorted from blood. The receptors were gathered from a man aged 18-30 years in good health.

The V gene is TRBV5-8, the J gene TRBJ1-6; 9 positions match TRBD1. V was clipped by 2 bases and J by 9 bases; unmatched bases: 6. CDR3 length equals 15 residues. Germline assignment: CDR1 SGHTS and CDR2 YDEGEE. The CDR3 nucleotides are TGTGCCAGCAGCTTACCGGGACAGGGAATTTCACCCCTCCACTTT. This sequence encodes CASSLPGQGISPLHF.

The rearrangement uses TRBV19 and TRBJ2-5; no firm D call. The CDR3 contains 14 residues. Germline values: CDR1 LNHDA, CDR2 SQIVND (reference sequence). V dropped 3 bases and J dropped 5 bases, with 13 bases sitting between them. The CDR3 sequence: CASSIGGPWETQYF. CDR3 sequence (DNA): TGTGCCAGTAGTATTGGTGGGCCTTGGGAGACCCAGTACTTC. Together with reference TRBV19 and TRBJ2-5, the CDR3 gives the full variable domain: DGGITQSPKYLFRKEGQNVTLSCEQNLNHDAMYWYRQDPGQGLRLIYYSQIVNDFQKGDIAEGYSVSREKKESFPLTVTSAQKNPTAFYLCASSIGGPWETQYFGPGTRLLVL.

Comment on this clone: Within the sample, other DNA sequences also encode this same CDR3. The chain has TRBV9 and TRBJ2-3; tentative D call: TRBD2 (5 bases). Germline CDR1 is SGDLS and CDR2 is YYNGEE. CDR3 size: 14 residues. V was pared by 0 bases and J by 0 bases, with 5 bases between. The CDR3 DNA reads TGTGCCAGCAGCGTAGGGACTAGCACAGATACGCAGTATTTT. It translates to CASSVGTSTDTQYF.

This chain joins TRBV6-6 and TRBJ1-2, with 11 bases aligning to TRBD1. The germline gives CDR1 MNHNY, CDR2 SVGAGI (reference sequence). V trimming: 2 bases; J trimming: 8 bases; junction bases outside the gene matches: 7. The CDR3 is made up of 15 amino acids. CDR3 sequence (DNA): TGTGCCAGCAGTTACGGAGGACAGGGGGCTTTGGGCTACACCTTC. Translating gives CASSYGGQGALGYTF.

The rearrangement uses TRBV7-2 and TRBJ2-7; 9 bases are shared with TRBD2. Trimming took 5 bases from V and 0 from J; bases not matched to a gene: 8. The length of the CDR3 is 16 residues. Looked up from germline, CDR1 is SGHTA and CDR2 is FQGNSA. CDR3 nucleotide sequence: TGTGCCAGCAGCCGACTGATTAGCGGGAGCTCCTACGAGCAGTACTTC. Translated: CASSRLISGSSYEQYF.

This clone was found a few times. The chain joins TRBV27 to TRBJ2-2, with unresolved D. The CDR3 has 14 residues. Trimming shortened V by 5 bases and J by 4 bases, and 11 bases separated the two germline ends. Germline CDR1 reads MNHEY; CDR2 reads SMNVEV (reference sequence). The CDR3 loop is CASSPLTATGELFF. The CDR3 DNA reads TGTGCCAGCAGTCCCCTGACGGCCACCGGGGAGCTGTTTTTT.

V is TRBV27 and J is TRBJ2-7; 7 nucleotides agree with TRBD1. Germline CDR1 and CDR2: MNHEY and SMNVEV (reference sequence). The CDR3 sequence is 12 residues long. Trimming removed 6 bases from V and 5 bases from J; junction bases left unmatched: 4. The CDR3 nucleotides are TGTGCCAGCAGGACGACAGGGAACGAGCAGTACTTC. Amino acid sequence: CASRTTGNEQYF.

This chain's CDR3 is CASSLDSGGALETQYF. The DNA of the CDR3 is TGCGCCAGCAGCTTGGATAGCGGGGGGGCCCTCGAGACCCAGTACTTC. The chain has TRBV5-1 and TRBJ2-5, with 11 nucleotides matching TRBD2. The CDR3 extends over 16 amino acids. CDR1 and CDR2 from the germline V gene are SGHRS and YFSETQ. The junction had 6 bases not matched to a gene; V was cut back by 0 bases and J by 5 bases.

This clone is a singleton in its sample. V and J are TRBV15 and TRBJ2-5; 12 bases agree with TRBD2. Germline-derived CDR1 and CDR2 are LNHNV and YYDKDF (reference sequence). This CDR3 region has 15 residues. The V and J ends lost 3 bases and 5 bases, in that order; junction bases with no gene match: 4. CDR3 sequence reads: CATSRPSGGVETQYF. The CDR3 region has the DNA TGTGCCACCAGCAGGCCTAGCGGGGGGGTTGAGACCCAGTACTTC.

The chain employs TRBV28 and TRBJ1-4; the D is unclear. Trimming removed 5 bases at V and 3 bases at J, with 13 bases between. Germline V gene data show CDR1 as MDHEN and CDR2 as SYDVKM. The CDR3 is made up of 15 amino acids. The DNA for the CDR3 is TGTGCCAGCAGTCCCCCCTACCCATCTAATGAAAAACTGTTTTTT. This encodes CASSPPYPSNEKLFF.

The rearrangement uses TRBV4-2 and TRBJ2-1; 7 bases are shared with TRBD1. CDR1 is LGHNA, CDR2 YNFKEQ, per germline. CDR3 length: 17 amino acids. After removal of 0 bases from V and 8 bases from J, the junction contained 13 bases not matched to a gene. The CDR3 DNA sequence: TGTGCCAGCAGCCAAGATACCGGGACAGAGGTTATCTATGAGCAGTTCTTC. The encoded protein is CASSQDTGTEVIYEQFF.

The rearrangement joins TRBV7-9 to TRBJ2-7; 13 nucleotides align to TRBD2. V lost 5 bases and J lost 7; bases outside the gene matches: 17. CDR1 and CDR2 from the germline V gene are SEHNR and FQNEAQ (reference sequence). The CDR3 runs 18 residues. CDR3 protein: CASSEPWTSGGTAEEQYF. CDR3 sequence (DNA): TGTGCCAGCAGCGAACCATGGACTAGCGGGGGCACCGCTGAAGAGCAGTACTTC.